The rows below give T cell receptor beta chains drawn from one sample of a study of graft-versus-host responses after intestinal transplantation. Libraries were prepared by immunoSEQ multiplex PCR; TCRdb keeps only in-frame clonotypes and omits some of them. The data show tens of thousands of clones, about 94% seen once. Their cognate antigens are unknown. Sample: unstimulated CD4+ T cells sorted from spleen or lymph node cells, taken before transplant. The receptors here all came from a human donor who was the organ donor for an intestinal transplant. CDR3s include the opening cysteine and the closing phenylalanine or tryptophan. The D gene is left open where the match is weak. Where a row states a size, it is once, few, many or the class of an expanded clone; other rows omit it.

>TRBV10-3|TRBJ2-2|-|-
TGTGCCATCAGTGACTCGGGGACCACCGGGGAGCTGTTTTTT
CAISDSGTTGELFF
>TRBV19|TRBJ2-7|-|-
TGTGCCAGTAGTATAGACAGGGCTCTCTCCTACGAGCAGTACTTC
CASSIDRALSYEQYF
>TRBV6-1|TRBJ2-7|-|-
TGTGCCAGCATTGAGGTCTACGAGCAGTACTTC
CASIEVYEQYF
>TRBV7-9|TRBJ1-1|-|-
TGTGCCAGCAGCTTATCCCAGTTCTCCACTGAAGCCTTCTTT
CASSLSQFSTEAFF
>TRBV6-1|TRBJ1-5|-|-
TGTGCCAGCAGTGAAATAGGGAGGAATCAGCCCCAGCATTTT
CASSEIGRNQPQHF
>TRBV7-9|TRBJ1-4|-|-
TGTGCCAGCAGCTTGTTAACAGCGGGAATTCATGAAAAACTGTTTTTT
CASSLLTAGIHEKLFF
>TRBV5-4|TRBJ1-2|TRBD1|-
TGTGCCAGCAGCTCCGGTTACAACAGGGGAGGCTACACCTTC
CASSSGYNRGGYTF
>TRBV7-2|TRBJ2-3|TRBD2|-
TGTGCCAGCAGCCCTGGACTAGGGCTAGCCGCAGATACGCAGTATTTT
CASSPGLGLAADTQYF
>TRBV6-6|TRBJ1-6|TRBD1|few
TGTGCCAGCAAATATGGACAGGCTAATTCACCCCTCCACTTT
CASKYGQANSPLHF
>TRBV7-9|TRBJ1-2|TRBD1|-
TGTGCCAGCAGCCAGCCGGGACAGAACCCTAACTATGGCTACACCTTC
CASSQPGQNPNYGYTF
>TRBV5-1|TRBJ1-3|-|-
TGCGCCAGCAGCTTGGGGTTCTCTGGAAACACCATATATTTT
CASSLGFSGNTIYF
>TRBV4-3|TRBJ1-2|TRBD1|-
TGCGCCAGCAGCCCAGGGGTAACAGGGGCAATCTATGGCTACACCTTC
CASSPGVTGAIYGYTF
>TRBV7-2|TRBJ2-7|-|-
TGTGCCAGCAGCTTAGCGGGAGTAGGGACCTACGAGCAGTACTTC
CASSLAGVGTYEQYF
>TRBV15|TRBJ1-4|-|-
TGTGCCACCAGCGAACGATTAATTGGAACTAATGAAAAACTGTTTTTT
CATSERLIGTNEKLFF
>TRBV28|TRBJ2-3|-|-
TGTGCCAGCAGTCTACCCAGTTTTCCAGATACGCAGTATTTT
CASSLPSFPDTQYF
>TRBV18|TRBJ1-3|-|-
TGTGCCAGCTCTGGGATGGGTTTTGGAAACACCATATATTTT
CASSGMGFGNTIYF
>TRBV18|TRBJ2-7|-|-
TGTGCCAGCTCACCACCAGAGAAGCGCTCCTACGAGCAGTACTTC
CASSPPEKRSYEQYF
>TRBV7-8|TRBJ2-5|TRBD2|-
TGTGCCAGCAGCCTGCGGGGGGGCGGGGAGACCCAGTACTTC
CASSLRGGGETQYF
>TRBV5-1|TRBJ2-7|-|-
TGCGCCAGCAGCTTCGGGGGTGGGTCCTACGAGCAGTACTTC
CASSFGGGSYEQYF
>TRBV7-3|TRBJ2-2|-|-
TGTGCCAGCAGCTTAGACCCCCGGACCGGGGAGCTGTTTTTT
CASSLDPRTGELFF
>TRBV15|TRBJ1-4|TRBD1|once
TGTGCCACGAAACAGGGGGTAACTAATGAAAAACTGTTTTTT
CATKQGVTNEKLFF
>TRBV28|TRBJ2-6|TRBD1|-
TGTGCCAGCAGACCTTTGGGACAGGGGGTCGGTGGGGCCAACGTCCTGACTTTC
CASRPLGQGVGGANVLTF
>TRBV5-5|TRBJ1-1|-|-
TGTGCCAGCAGCACCGACAGTGGCGGCCCTGAAGCTTTCTTT
CASSTDSGGPEAFF
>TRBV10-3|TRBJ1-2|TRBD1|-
TGTGCCATCACAGCGGACAGGGTAGCCTATGGCTACACCTTC
CAITADRVAYGYTF
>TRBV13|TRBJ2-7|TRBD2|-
TGTGCCAGCACAAGACTAGCGGGGTTCCACGAGCAGTACTTC
CASTRLAGFHEQYF
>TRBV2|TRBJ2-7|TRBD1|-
TGTGCCAGCAGCGGGGGACAGGGTTACACTTACGAGCAGTACTTC
CASSGGQGYTYEQYF
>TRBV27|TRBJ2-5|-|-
TGTGCCAGCAGTTTTCAAGAGACCCAGTACTTC
CASSFQETQYF
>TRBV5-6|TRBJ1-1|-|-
TGTGCCAGCAGCTTTTTACTGGAAAGGGATTACACTGAAGCTTTCTTT
CASSFLLERDYTEAFF
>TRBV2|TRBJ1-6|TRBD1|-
TGTGCCAGCAGTGAGACAGGGGGTTACAATTCACCCCTCCACTTT
CASSETGGYNSPLHF
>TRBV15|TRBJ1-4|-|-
TGTGCCACCAGCAGATCCAGGGTGCCTAATGAAAAACTGTTTTTT
CATSRSRVPNEKLFF
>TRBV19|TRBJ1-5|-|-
TGTGCCAGTAGTGCTTCCCTTAATCAGCCCCAGCATTTT
CASSASLNQPQHF
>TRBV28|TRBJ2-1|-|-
TGTGCCAGCAGTTTTTGGTCAAGGAGCTCCTACAATGAGCAGTTCTTC
CASSFWSRSSYNEQFF
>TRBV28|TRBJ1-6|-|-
TGTGCCAGCAGGCAGGGAGTCTATAATTCACCCCTCCACTTT
CASRQGVYNSPLHF
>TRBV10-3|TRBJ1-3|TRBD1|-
TGTGCCACCCAAGACAGGGTTCACGGAAACACCATATATTTT
CATQDRVHGNTIYF
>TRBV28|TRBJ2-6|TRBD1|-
TGTGCCAGCAGCCCTTACGGGGGACAGGGTACTGGGGCCAACGTCCTGACTTTC
CASSPYGGQGTGANVLTF